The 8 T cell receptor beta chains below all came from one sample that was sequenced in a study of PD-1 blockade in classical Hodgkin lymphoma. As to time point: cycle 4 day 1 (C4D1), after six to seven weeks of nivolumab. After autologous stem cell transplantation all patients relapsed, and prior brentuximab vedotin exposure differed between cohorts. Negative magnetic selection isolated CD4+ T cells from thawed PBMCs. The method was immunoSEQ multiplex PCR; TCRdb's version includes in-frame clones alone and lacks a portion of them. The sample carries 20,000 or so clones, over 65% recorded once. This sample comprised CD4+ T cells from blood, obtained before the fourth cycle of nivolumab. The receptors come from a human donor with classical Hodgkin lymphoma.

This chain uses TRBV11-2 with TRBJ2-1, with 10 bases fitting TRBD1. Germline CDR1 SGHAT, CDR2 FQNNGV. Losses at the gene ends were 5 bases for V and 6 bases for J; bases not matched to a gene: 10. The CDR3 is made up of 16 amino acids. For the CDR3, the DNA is TGTGCCAGCAGCCTCCTCTCCGGGACAGGGGCCAATGAGCAGTTCTTC. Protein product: CASSLLSGTGANEQFF.

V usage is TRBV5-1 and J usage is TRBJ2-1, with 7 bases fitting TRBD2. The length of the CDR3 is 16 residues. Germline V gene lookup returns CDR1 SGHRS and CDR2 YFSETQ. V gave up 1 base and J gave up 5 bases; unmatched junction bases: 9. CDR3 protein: CASSLPGASGNNEQFF. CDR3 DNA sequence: TGCGCCAGCAGCTTGCCCGGGGCTAGCGGAAACAATGAGCAGTTCTTC.

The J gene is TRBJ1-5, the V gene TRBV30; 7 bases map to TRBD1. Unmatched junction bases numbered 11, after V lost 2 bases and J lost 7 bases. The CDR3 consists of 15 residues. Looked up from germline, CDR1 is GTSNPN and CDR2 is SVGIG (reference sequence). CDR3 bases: TGTGCCTGGAGTAGTGACAGGGCCCTATCGCAGCCCCAGCATTTT. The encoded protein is CAWSSDRALSQPQHF.

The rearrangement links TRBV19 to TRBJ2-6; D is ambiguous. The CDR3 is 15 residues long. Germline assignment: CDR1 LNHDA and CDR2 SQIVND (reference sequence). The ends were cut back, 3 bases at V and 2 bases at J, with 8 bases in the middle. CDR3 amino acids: CASSIWGTGANVLTF. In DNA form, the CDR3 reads TGTGCCAGTAGTATCTGGGGAACTGGGGCCAACGTCCTGACTTTC.

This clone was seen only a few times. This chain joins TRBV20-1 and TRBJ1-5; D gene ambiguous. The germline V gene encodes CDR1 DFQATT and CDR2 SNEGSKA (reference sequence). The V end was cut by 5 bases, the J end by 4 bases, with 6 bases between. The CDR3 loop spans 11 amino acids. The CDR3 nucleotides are TGCAGTGCTGGTTCTAATCAGCCCCAGCATTTT. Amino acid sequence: CSAGSNQPQHF.

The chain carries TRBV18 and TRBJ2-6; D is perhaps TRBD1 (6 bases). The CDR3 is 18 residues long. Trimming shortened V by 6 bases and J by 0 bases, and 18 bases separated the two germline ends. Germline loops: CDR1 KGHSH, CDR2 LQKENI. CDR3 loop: CASSPLPGASSGANVLTF. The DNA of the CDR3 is TGTGCCAGCTCCCCCCTCCCAGGGGCCTCCTCTGGGGCCAACGTCCTGACTTTC.

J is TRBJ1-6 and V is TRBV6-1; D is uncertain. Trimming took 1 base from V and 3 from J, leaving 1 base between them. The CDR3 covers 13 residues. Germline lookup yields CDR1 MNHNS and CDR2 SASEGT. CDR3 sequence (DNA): TGTGCCAGCAGTGAAGACTATAATTCACCCCTCCACTTT. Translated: CASSEDYNSPLHF.

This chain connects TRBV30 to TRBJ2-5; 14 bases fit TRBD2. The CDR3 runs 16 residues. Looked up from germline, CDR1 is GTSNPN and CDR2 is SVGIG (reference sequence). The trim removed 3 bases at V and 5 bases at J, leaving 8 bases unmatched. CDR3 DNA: TGTGCCTGGAGGCCCCGACTAGCGGGAGGGGGCGAGACCCAGTACTTC. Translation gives CAWRPRLAGGGETQYF.